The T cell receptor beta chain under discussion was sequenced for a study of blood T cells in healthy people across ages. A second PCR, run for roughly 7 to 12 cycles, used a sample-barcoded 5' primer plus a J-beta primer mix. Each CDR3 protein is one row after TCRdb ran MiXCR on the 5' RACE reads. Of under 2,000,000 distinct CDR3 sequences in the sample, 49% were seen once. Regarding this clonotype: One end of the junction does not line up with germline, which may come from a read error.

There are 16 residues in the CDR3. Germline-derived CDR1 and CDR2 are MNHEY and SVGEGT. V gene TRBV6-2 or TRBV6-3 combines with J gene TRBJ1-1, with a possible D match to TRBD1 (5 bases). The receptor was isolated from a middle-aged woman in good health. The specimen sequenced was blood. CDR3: CASGYFIRTLNTEAFF. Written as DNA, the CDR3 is TGTGCCAGCGGTTACTTCATAAGGACATTGAACACTGAAGCTTTCTTT.